The following is a TCR beta chain sequence with its context. Its target is unknown. A junction end diverges from the germline sequence, so it may reflect a read error. Extractions gave at least 6 micrograms of total RNA per sample. The sample is drawn from a study of blood T cells in healthy people across ages. Germline CDR1 SGHTA, CDR2 FQGTGA. CDR3 length equals 12 residues. Points from the study as a whole: One million T cells yielded diversity estimates that were considered underestimates. It was the long-lived donors that had more naive CD4+ cells and higher diversity than aged donors. Per million T cells, TCR beta diversity dropped about linearly as age rose.

A sample-barcoded 5' primer and a J-beta primer mix were used in a second PCR of about 6 to 12 cycles. TCRdb redid the calling of the 5' RACE reads with MiXCR, one entry per CDR3 protein. The sample includes about 780,000 distinct CDR3 sequences, about 59% seen only once; the top ten take roughly 26%. The sequenced material came from blood. This clonotype was sampled from a young man in good health. The chain combines TRBV7-3 with TRBJ2-2; D gene ambiguous. In DNA form, the CDR3 reads TGTGCCAGCAGCCTAACTCAAGGGGAGCTGTTTTTT. Amino acids: CASSLTQGELFF.